The 26 T cell receptor beta chains below all came from one sample that was sequenced in a study of T-cell reconstitution after alpha-beta-depleted transplantation in children. Preparation of the TCRbeta library was carried out with unique molecular identifiers. TCRdb processed the PCR reads anew with MiXCR; each CDR3 protein has one entry. This sample has about 350,000 distinct CDR3 sequences; 13% occur once, and the top ten carry approximately 4.3%. Here the sequenced sample was PBMCs, taken from the stem cell graft. These receptors were taken from a human donor who donated a stem cell graft to a child with Fanconi anemia.

The genes are TRBV6-2 or TRBV6-3 and TRBJ2-5; the D gene is possibly TRBD1 (6 bases). CDR1 is MNHEY and CDR2 is SVGEGT in the germline V gene. This CDR3 has 13 residues. V was shortened by 6 bases and J by 7 bases, with 15 bases between the two germline ends. CDR3 residues: CASSRQVERTQYF. The CDR3 coding sequence is TGTGCCAGCAGCAGACAGGTCGAGAGGACCCAGTACTTC.

This clonotype was counted a few times. The V gene is TRBV7-2, the J gene TRBJ1-2; weak D call: TRBD1 (6 bases). Trimming cost V 6 bases and J 8 bases, with 13 bases left between them. Germline V gene sequence: CDR1 SGHTA, CDR2 FQGNSA. The CDR3 loop spans 12 amino acids. CDR3 protein: CASSLNRVGYTF. The CDR3 bases are TGTGCCAGCAGTTTAAACAGGGTCGGCTACACCTTC.

This clonotype has just a few counts. The V gene is TRBV5-1, the J gene TRBJ1-1, with D hard to call. Trimming took off 0 bases at V and 5 bases at J, with 17 bases between the two ends. Germline loops: CDR1 SGHRS, CDR2 YFSETQ. The CDR3 totals 16 residues. The DNA for the CDR3 is TGCGCCAGCAGCTTGGCCCTACGTACCCCCACGACTGAAGCTTTCTTT. This encodes CASSLALRTPTTEAFF.

This clonotype appeared many times. The chain uses TRBV11-2 and TRBJ2-7; possibly TRBD1 for D (5 bases). The CDR3 sequence is 13 residues long. The germline V gene encodes CDR1 SGHAT and CDR2 FQNNGV. Trimming took 3 bases from V and 2 from J, leaving 8 bases between them. The CDR3 nucleotides are TGTGCCAGCAGCTTGGACATAACCTACGAGCAGTACTTC. It yields the protein CASSLDITYEQYF.

V is TRBV28 and J is TRBJ1-1; no clear D gene. V was shortened by 8 bases and J by 5 bases, with 15 bases between the two germline ends. This CDR3 contains 13 residues. The germline V gene encodes CDR1 MDHEN and CDR2 SYDVKM. The CDR3 DNA sequence: TGTGCCAGCTTGGGTCTTGCTGGAACTGAAGCTTTCTTT. This encodes CASLGLAGTEAFF.

This clonotype has a count of ten or more. The chain combines TRBV5-1 with TRBJ1-4; D remains ambiguous. Trimming took off 0 bases at V and 5 bases at J, with 8 bases between the two ends. There are 14 residues in the CDR3. The germline V gene encodes CDR1 SGHRS and CDR2 YFSETQ. The CDR3 DNA is TGCGCCAGCAGCTTGGGAGTCGGAAATGAAAAACTGTTTTTT. Amino acid sequence: CASSLGVGNEKLFF.

This clonotype occurred a few times. The genes are TRBV5-1 and TRBJ2-2, with D perhaps matching TRBD2 (6 bases). Trimming shortened V by 2 bases and J by 2 bases, and 10 bases separated the two germline ends. Germline V CDR1 and CDR2: SGHRS, YFSETQ. The CDR3 is made up of 15 amino acids. The CDR3 sequence is CASSLAGDNTGELFF. CDR3 in DNA: TGCGCCAGCAGCTTAGCGGGTGATAACACCGGGGAGCTGTTTTTT.

V is TRBV28 and J is TRBJ2-7; D might be TRBD2 (6 bases). The V end was cut by 6 bases, the J end by 0 bases, with 15 bases between. CDR1 and CDR2 from the germline V gene are MDHEN and SYDVKM. CDR3 length: 15 amino acids. The CDR3 DNA is TGTGCCAGCAGAGCCGGGGGAGAAAGCTCCTACGAGCAGTACGTC. Its translation is CASRAGGESSYEQYV.

The CDR3 protein is CASSLSSGGPGTQYF. In DNA, the CDR3 is TGTGCCAGCAGCCTCTCAAGCGGGGGGCCCGGTACGCAGTATTTT. The V gene is TRBV4-2, the J gene TRBJ2-3; TRBD2 matches 9 bases. The CDR3 spans 15 residues. Germline V gene sequence: CDR1 LGHNA, CDR2 YNFKEQ. V lost 4 bases, J lost 8 bases, and 10 bases stayed unmatched.

The chain employs TRBV7-6 and TRBJ1-3; 8 nucleotides agree with TRBD1. Germline trimming cut 5 bases from V and 4 bases from J; bases unmatched to any gene: 7. This CDR3 has 15 residues. Germline CDR1 SGHVS, CDR2 FNYEAQ. The CDR3 loop reads CASSRQGSKGNTIYF. CDR3 nucleotides: TGTGCCAGCAGCCGACAGGGGAGCAAGGGAAACACCATATATTTT.

There are many counts of this clonotype. The chain uses TRBV6-2 or TRBV6-3 and TRBJ2-7; 8 positions match TRBD1. The CDR3 runs 15 residues. Trimming at V came to 6 bases and at J to 4 bases, leaving 11 bases not matched to a gene. Germline V gives CDR1 MNHEY, CDR2 SVGEGT. The CDR3, as DNA: TGTGCCAGCAGATCCTCCGGGACAGGTTATTACGAGCAGTACTTC. The encoded protein is CASRSSGTGYYEQYF.

This clonotype was counted a few times. The chain joins TRBV29-1 to TRBJ2-2; no clear D. V gave up 2 bases and J gave up 1 base, with 5 bases separating them. Germline-derived CDR1 and CDR2 are SQVTM and ANQGSEA. The CDR3 contains 13 residues. CDR3 amino acids: CSVEIENTGELFF. The DNA for the CDR3 is TGCAGCGTTGAAATAGAGAACACCGGGGAGCTGTTTTTT.

This clonotype was observed a handful of times. This rearrangement joins TRBV6-2 or TRBV6-3 to TRBJ1-1; D gene ambiguous. V was pared by 6 bases and J by 6 bases, with 8 bases between. The CDR3 is 11 amino acids. CDR1 and CDR2 (germline): MNHEY, SVGEGT. The CDR3 loop is CASRWAAEAFF. The CDR3 nucleotides read TGTGCCAGCAGATGGGCCGCTGAAGCTTTCTTT.

The rearrangement joins TRBV7-9 to TRBJ1-2; no definite D call. The ends were cut back, 4 bases at V and 6 bases at J, with 12 bases in the middle. Germline V gene lookup returns CDR1 SEHNR and CDR2 FQNEAQ (reference sequence). The CDR3 covers 13 residues. This chain's CDR3 is CASSSDTWDGYTF. The CDR3 DNA is TGTGCCAGCAGCTCCGATACTTGGGATGGCTACACCTTC.

This rearrangement joins TRBV29-1 to TRBJ2-2; the D gene is possibly TRBD1 (5 bases). Germline V gene sequence: CDR1 SQVTM, CDR2 ANQGSEA. CDR3 size: 13 residues. The V end lost 5 bases, the J end lost 6 bases, and 13 bases lay between the germline ends. Here the CDR3 reads CSVRSGPAGELFF. Written as DNA, the CDR3 is TGCAGCGTTCGGTCAGGGCCGGCCGGGGAGCTGTTTTTT.

This clonotype was observed many times. V and J are TRBV20-1 and TRBJ1-1; no reliable D call. The CDR3 is 12 residues long. V lost 4 bases to trimming and J lost 5 bases, with 11 bases between them. Germline-derived CDR1 and CDR2 are DFQATT and SNEGSKA (reference sequence). The CDR3 reads CSATPRFTEAFF. In DNA form, the CDR3 reads TGCAGTGCTACGCCCCGGTTTACTGAAGCTTTCTTT.

The genes are TRBV20-1 and TRBJ1-1; D unresolved. The CDR3 is 12 residues long. Trimming cost V 1 base and J 5 bases, with 8 bases left between them. The germline gives CDR1 DFQATT, CDR2 SNEGSKA (reference sequence). The CDR3 loop reads CSARAVGTEAFF. The CDR3 nucleotides read TGCAGTGCTAGAGCGGTCGGGACTGAAGCTTTCTTT.

This clonotype has ten or more counts. The rearrangement uses TRBV5-4 and TRBJ1-1, with D possibly TRBD1 on 6 matching bases. The germline V gene has CDR1 SGHNT and CDR2 YYREEE (reference sequence). This CDR3 comprises 15 residues. Trimming cost V 5 bases and J 1 base, with 15 bases left between them. The CDR3, as DNA: TGTGCCAGCAGATCGACAGGCTTTGGGAACACTGAAGCTTTCTTT. It codes for CASRSTGFGNTEAFF.

J is TRBJ1-2 and V is TRBV11-2; tentative D call: TRBD1 (5 bases). CDR3 length equals 14 residues. CDR1 and CDR2 (germline): SGHAT, FQNNGV. V was trimmed by 4 bases and J by 5 bases, leaving 14 bases between them. The DNA of the CDR3 is TGTGCCAGCAGCTCCTCCCGGGGCGGTTATGGCTACACCTTC. The encoded protein is CASSSSRGGYGYTF. The variable domain in full, with the rest retrieved from reference TRBV11-2 and TRBJ1-2, is EAGVAQSPRYKIIEKRQSVAFWCNPISGHATLYWYQQILGQGPKLLIQFQNNGVVDDSQLPKDRFSAERLKGVDSTLKIQPAKLEDSAVYLCASSSSRGGYGYTFGSGTRLTVV.

This clonotype was recorded many times. The chain uses TRBV20-1 and TRBJ1-6; D gene unclear. The ends were cut back, 3 bases at V and 6 bases at J, with 15 bases in the middle. The CDR3 has 15 residues. Germline CDR1 and CDR2: DFQATT and SNEGSKA (reference sequence). CDR3 sequence: CSASQLAAPNSPLHF. The CDR3 bases are TGCAGTGCTAGTCAGCTAGCGGCGCCTAATTCACCCCTCCACTTT.

This clonotype was counted a few times. This chain connects TRBV5-1 to TRBJ2-7; TRBD1 agrees at 7 bases. Trimming at V came to 4 bases and at J to 6 bases, leaving 16 bases not matched to a gene. The CDR3 has 16 amino acids. Germline lookup yields CDR1 SGHRS and CDR2 YFSETQ. CDR3 sequence: CASSQRTGRPFFEQYF. CDR3 DNA sequence: TGCGCCAGCAGCCAACGGACAGGACGCCCGTTTTTCGAGCAGTACTTC.

The CDR3 loop is CASSSDTGGGYTF. For the CDR3, the DNA is TGTGCCAGCAGCTCAGATACAGGGGGTGGCTACACCTTC. The rearrangement links TRBV11-2 to TRBJ1-2, with 8 bases that match TRBD1. V trimming: 4 bases; J trimming: 7 bases; junction bases outside the gene matches: 5. The CDR3 spans 13 residues. Germline values: CDR1 SGHAT, CDR2 FQNNGV.

The chain has TRBV18 and TRBJ2-1, with 7 bases aligning to TRBD1. Germline CDR1 is KGHSH and CDR2 is LQKENI. After removal of 5 bases from V and 7 bases from J, the junction contained 5 bases not matched to a gene. CDR3 length: 13 residues. CDR3 nucleotide sequence: TGTGCCAGCTCATCGACAGGGTTTAATGAGCAGTTCTTC. Protein: CASSSTGFNEQFF.

This clonotype was detected a few times. The V call is TRBV5-5, the J call TRBJ2-5; TRBD1 matches 7 bases. The CDR3 totals 13 residues. V was clipped by 2 bases and J by 5 bases; unmatched bases: 3. Germline CDR1 and CDR2: SGHKS and YYEKEE (reference sequence). CDR3: CASSLQGPETQYF. As DNA, the CDR3 is TGTGCCAGCAGCTTACAGGGGCCGGAGACCCAGTACTTC.

This clonotype was counted only a few times. The rearrangement links TRBV2 to TRBJ2-1, with 10 bases identical to TRBD2. CDR3 size: 16 residues. Germline CDR1 and CDR2: SNHLY and FYNNEI. With 1 base clipped from V and 4 bases from J, the junction kept 4 bases outside the gene matches. The CDR3: CASSEVAGGPYNEQFF. The CDR3 DNA is TGTGCCAGCAGTGAAGTAGCGGGGGGACCATACAATGAGCAGTTCTTC. Supplemented by reference TRBV2 and TRBJ2-1, the full variable domain reads EPEVTQTPSHQVTQMGQEVILRCVPISNHLYFYWYRQILGQKVEFLVSFYNNEISEKSEIFDDQFSVERPDGSNFTLKIRSTKLEDSAMYFCASSEVAGGPYNEQFFGPGTRLTVL.

The chain carries TRBV3-1 and TRBJ2-7, with 10 bases that match TRBD1. J was trimmed by 3 bases and V by 1 base; bases with no gene match: 3. Per germline, CDR1 LGHDT and CDR2 YNNKEL (reference sequence). This CDR3 region has 15 residues. CDR3 DNA sequence: TGTGCCAGCAGCCAAGGTTGGGACAGGGGCTACGAGCAGTACGTC. Translation gives CASSQGWDRGYEQYV.